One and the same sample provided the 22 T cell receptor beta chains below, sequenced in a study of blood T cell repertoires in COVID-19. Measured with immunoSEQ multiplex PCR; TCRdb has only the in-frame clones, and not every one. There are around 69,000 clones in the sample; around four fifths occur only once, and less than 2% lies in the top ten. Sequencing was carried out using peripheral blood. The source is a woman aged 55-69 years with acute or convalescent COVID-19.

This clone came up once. The CDR3 DNA is TGTGCCAGCAGTTTCCGACTAGCGGGAGGGGACTACGAGCAGTACTTC. Its protein product is CASSFRLAGGDYEQYF. V usage is TRBV6-5 and J usage is TRBJ2-7; TRBD2 matches 14 bases. The length of the CDR3 is 16 residues. The junction had 5 bases not matched to a gene; V was cut back by 4 bases and J by 3 bases. Germline V gene data show CDR1 as MNHEY and CDR2 as SVGAGI.

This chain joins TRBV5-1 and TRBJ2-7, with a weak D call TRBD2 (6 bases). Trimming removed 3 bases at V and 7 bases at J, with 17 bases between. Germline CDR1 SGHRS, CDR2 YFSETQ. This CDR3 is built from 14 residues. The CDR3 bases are TGCGCCAGCAGCTCGGGGGATTCCCTGGGTGAGCAGTACTTC. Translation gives CASSSGDSLGEQYF.

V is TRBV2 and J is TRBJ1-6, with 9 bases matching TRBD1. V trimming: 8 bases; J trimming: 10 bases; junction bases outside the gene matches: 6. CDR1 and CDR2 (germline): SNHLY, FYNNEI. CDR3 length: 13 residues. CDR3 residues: CASGGQGYSPLHF. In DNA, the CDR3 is TGTGCCAGCGGAGGACAGGGGTACTCACCCCTCCACTTT. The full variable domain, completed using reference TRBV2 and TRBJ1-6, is EPEVTQTPSHQVTQMGQEVILRCVPISNHLYFYWYRQILGQKVEFLVSFYNNEISEKSEIFDDQFSVERPDGSNFTLKIRSTKLEDSAMYFCASGGQGYSPLHFGNGTRLTVT.

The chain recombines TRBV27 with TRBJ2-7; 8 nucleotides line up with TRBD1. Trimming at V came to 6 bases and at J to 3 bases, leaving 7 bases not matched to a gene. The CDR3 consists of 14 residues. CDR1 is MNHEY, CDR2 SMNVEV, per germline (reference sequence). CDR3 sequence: CASRIGTGHYEQYF. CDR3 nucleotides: TGTGCCAGCAGGATCGGGACAGGTCACTACGAGCAGTACTTC.

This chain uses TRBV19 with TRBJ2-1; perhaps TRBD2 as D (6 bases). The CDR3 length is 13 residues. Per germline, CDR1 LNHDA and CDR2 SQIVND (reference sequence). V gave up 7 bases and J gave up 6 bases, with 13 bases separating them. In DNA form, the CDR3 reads TGTGCCAGTAAGGTTTCGGGGGTCAATGAGCAGTTCTTC. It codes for CASKVSGVNEQFF.

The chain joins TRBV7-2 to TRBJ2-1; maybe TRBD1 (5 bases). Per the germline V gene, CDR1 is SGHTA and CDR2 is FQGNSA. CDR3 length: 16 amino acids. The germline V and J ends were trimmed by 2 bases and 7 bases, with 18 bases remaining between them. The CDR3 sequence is CASSLLPEQVSNEQFF. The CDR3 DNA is TGTGCCAGCAGCTTATTGCCCGAACAGGTTTCTAATGAGCAGTTCTTC.

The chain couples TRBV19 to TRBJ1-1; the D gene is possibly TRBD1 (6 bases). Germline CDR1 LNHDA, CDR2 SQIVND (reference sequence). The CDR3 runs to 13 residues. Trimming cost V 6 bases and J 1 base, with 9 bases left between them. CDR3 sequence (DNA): TGTGCCAGTAGCCCACAGGGGAACACTGAAGCTTTCTTT. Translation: CASSPQGNTEAFF. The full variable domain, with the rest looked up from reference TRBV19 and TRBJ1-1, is DGGITQSPKYLFRKEGQNVTLSCEQNLNHDAMYWYRQDPGQGLRLIYYSQIVNDFQKGDIAEGYSVSREKKESFPLTVTSAQKNPTAFYLCASSPQGNTEAFFGQGTRLTVV.

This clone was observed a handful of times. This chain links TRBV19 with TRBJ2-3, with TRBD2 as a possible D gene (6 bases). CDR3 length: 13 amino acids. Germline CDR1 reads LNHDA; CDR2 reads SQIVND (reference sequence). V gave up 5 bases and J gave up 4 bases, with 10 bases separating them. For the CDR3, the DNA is TGTGCCAGTAGTCGGGGACTTGCAGATACGCAGTATTTT. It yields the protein CASSRGLADTQYF.

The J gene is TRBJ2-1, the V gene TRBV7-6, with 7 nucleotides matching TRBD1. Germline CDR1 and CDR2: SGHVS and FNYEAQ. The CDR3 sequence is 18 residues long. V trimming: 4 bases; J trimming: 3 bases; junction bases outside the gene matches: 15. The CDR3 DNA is TGTGCCAGCAGCTCCCACAGGGGTCCTAGGGTTAACTACAATGAGCAGTTCTTC. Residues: CASSSHRGPRVNYNEQFF.

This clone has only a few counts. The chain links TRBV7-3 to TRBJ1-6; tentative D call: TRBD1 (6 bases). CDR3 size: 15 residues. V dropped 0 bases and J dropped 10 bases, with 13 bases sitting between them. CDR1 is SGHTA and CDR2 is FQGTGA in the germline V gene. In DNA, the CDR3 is TGTGCCAGCAGCTTAACAGGGGGGGTTGGCTCACCCCTCCACTTT. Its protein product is CASSLTGGVGSPLHF.

The CDR3 region is CASRSAGGSNEQFF. DNA of the CDR3: TGTGCCAGCAGGTCTGCGGGGGGTTCCAATGAGCAGTTCTTC. V gene TRBV7-2 combines with J gene TRBJ2-1, with TRBD2 matching over 8 bases. This CDR3 has 14 residues. With V trimmed by 6 bases and J by 6 bases, 7 bases remained unmatched. Germline V gene lookup returns CDR1 SGHTA and CDR2 FQGNSA. Full variable domain (missing parts from reference TRBV7-2 and TRBJ2-1): GAGVSQSPSNKVTEKGKDVELRCDPISGHTALYWYRQSLGQGLEFLIYFQGNSAPDKSGLPSDRFSAERTGGSVSTLTIQRTQQEDSAVYLCASRSAGGSNEQFFGPGTRLTVL.

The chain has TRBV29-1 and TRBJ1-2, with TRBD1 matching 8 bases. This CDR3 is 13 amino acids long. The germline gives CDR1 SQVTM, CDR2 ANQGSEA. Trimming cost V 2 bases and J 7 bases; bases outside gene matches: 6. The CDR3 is CSVERTGQGGYTF. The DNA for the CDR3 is TGCAGCGTTGAACGGACAGGGCAGGGTGGCTACACCTTC. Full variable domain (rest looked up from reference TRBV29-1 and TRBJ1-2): SAVISQKPSRDICQRGTSLTIQCQVDSQVTMMFWYRQQPGQSLTLIATANQGSEATYESGFVIDKFPISRPNLTFSTLTVSNMSPEDSSIYLCSVERTGQGGYTFGSGTRLTVV.

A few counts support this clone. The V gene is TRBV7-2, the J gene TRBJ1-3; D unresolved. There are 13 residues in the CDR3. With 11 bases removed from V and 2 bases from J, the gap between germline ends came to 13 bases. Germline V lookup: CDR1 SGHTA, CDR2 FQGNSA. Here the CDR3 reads CASSERPGNTIYF. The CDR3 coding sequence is TGTGCCTCCTCGGAGCGTCCTGGAAACACCATATATTTT.

CDR3 DNA: TGTGCCAGCAGTCCATTCGGGGGACGTGGCATCGCGAACACCGGGGAGCTGTTTTTT. Translated, it gives CASSPFGGRGIANTGELFF. The chain combines TRBV6-6 with TRBJ2-2; a weak D match, TRBD2 (6 bases). The CDR3 length is 19 residues. Germline CDR1 and CDR2: MNHNY and SVGAGI (reference sequence). Trimming left V 5 bases short and J 0 bases short, with 22 bases between.

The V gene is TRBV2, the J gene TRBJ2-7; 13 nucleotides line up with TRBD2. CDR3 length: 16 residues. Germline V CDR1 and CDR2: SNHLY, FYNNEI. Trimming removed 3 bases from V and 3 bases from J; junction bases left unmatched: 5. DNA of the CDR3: TGTGCCAGCAGTGAGATGGGACTAGCGGGGAACTACGAGCAGTACTTC. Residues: CASSEMGLAGNYEQYF.

This CDR3 is CASSPPKVAWSGEKLFF. The DNA of the CDR3 is TGTGCCAGCAGTCCGCCGAAGGTTGCGTGGAGTGGTGAAAAACTGTTTTTT. The chain is built from TRBV27 and TRBJ1-4; D ambiguous. The length of the CDR3 is 17 residues. Between the trimmed V and J ends, which lost 5 bases and 7 bases, there was a span of 23 bases. Per germline, CDR1 MNHEY and CDR2 SMNVEV (reference sequence).

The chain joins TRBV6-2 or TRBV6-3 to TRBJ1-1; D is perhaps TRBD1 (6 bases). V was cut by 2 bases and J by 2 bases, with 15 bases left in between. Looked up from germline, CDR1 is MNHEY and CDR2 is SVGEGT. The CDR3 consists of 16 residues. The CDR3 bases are TGTGCCAGCAGTTACGGGGGTACAGGGCGTAACACTGAAGCTTTCTTT. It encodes CASSYGGTGRNTEAFF.

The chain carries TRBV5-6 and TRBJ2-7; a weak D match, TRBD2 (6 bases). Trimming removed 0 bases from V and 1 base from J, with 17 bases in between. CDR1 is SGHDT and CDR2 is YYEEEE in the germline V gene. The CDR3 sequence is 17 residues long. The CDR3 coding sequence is TGTGCCAGCAGCTTGGGGCCCTGGGGACTGGATTCCTACGAGCAGTACTTC. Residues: CASSLGPWGLDSYEQYF.

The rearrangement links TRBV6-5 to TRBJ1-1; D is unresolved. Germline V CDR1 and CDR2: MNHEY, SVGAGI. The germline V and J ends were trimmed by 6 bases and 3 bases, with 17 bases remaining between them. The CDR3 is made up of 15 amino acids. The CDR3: CASSEASPRDTEAFF. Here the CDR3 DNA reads TGTGCCAGCAGCGAGGCCTCTCCGCGGGACACTGAAGCTTTCTTT.

CDR3 in amino acids: CASSQYNSPLHF. The CDR3 DNA is TGTGCCAGCAGCCAATATAATTCACCCCTCCACTTT. This chain links TRBV28 with TRBJ1-6; D is uncertain. Looked up from germline, CDR1 is MDHEN and CDR2 is SYDVKM. The germline V and J ends were trimmed by 6 bases and 4 bases, with 4 bases remaining between them. The CDR3 is 12 amino acids.

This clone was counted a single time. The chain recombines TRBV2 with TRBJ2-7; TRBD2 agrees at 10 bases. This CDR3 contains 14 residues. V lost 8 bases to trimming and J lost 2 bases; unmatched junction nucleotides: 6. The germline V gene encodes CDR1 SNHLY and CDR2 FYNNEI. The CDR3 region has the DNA TGTGCCAGCGTTGGAACTAGCGGGACCTACGAGCAGTACTTC. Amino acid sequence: CASVGTSGTYEQYF.

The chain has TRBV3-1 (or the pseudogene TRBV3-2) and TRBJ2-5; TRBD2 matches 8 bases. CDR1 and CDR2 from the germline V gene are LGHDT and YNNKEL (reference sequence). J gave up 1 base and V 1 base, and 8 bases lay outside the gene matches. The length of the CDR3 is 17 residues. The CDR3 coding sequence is TGTGCCAGCAGCCAAGCGAAAGGGCTAGCGGGCCAAGAGACCCAGTACTTC. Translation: CASSQAKGLAGQETQYF.